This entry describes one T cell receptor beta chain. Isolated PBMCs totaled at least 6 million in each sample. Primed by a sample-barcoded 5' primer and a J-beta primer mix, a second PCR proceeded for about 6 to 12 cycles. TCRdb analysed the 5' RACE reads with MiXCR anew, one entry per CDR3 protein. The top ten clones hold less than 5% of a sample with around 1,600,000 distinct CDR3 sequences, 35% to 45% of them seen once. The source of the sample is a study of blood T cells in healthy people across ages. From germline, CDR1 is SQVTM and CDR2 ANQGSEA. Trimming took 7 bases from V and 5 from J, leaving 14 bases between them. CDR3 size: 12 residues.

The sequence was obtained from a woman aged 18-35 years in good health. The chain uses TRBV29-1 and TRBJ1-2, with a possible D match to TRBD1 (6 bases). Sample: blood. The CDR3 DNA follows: TGCAGCGCCCGGGACAATTTATATGGCTACACCTTC. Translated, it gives CSARDNLYGYTF. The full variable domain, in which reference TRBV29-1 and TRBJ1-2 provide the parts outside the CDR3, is SAVISQKPSRDICQRGTSLTIQCQVDSQVTMMFWYRQQPGQSLTLIATANQGSEATYESGFVIDKFPISRPNLTFSTLTVSNMSPEDSSIYLCSARDNLYGYTFGSGTRLTVV.